This T cell receptor beta chain is drawn from a study of technical replicates of blood from four donors. Assay used: immunoSEQ multiplex PCR; TCRdb lists only in-frame clones, some missing. Counted here are some 82,000 clones, around 94% occurring once; the ten biggest clones make up approximately 0.42%. The CDR3 covers 14 residues. V lost 3 bases and J 4 bases, leaving 13 bases between the germline ends. Germline CDR1 MNHEY, CDR2 SMNVEV (reference sequence). A single count supports this clone. Input material: T cells isolated from PBMCs. This clonotype originated in a human donor in good health. The chain uses TRBV27 and TRBJ2-7; a weak D match, TRBD1 (5 bases). CDR3 sequence (DNA): TGTGCCAGCAGTTTTGCCAGGGTAGCTTACGAGCAGTACTTC. As protein: CASSFARVAYEQYF.